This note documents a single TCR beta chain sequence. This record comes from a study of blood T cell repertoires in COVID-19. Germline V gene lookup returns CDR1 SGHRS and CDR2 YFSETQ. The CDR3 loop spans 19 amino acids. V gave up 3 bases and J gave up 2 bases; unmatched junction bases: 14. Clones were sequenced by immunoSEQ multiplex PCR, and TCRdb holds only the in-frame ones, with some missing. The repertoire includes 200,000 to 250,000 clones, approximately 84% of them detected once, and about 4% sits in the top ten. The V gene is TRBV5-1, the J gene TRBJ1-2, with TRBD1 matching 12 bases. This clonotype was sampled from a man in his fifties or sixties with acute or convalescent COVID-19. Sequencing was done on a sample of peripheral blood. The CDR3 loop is CASSSQGLGTGGANYGYTF. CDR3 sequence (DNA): TGCGCCAGCAGCTCCCAAGGCCTGGGGACAGGGGGCGCCAACTATGGCTACACCTTC.